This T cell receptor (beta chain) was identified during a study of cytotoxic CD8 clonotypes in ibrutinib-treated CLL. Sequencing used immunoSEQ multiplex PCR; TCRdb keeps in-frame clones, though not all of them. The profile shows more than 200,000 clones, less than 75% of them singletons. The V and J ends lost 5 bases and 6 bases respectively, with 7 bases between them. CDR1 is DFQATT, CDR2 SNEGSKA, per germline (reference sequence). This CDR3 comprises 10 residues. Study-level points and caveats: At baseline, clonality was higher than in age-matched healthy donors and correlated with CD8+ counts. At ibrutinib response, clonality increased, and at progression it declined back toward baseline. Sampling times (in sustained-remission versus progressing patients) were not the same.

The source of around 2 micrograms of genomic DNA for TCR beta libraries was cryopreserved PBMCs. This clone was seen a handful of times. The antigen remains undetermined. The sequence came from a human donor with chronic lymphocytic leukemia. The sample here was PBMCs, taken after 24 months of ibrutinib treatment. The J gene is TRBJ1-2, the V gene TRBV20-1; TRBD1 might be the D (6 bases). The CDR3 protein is CSAEGDGYTF. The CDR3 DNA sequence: TGCAGTGCTGAGGGGGATGGCTACACCTTC.